This T cell receptor beta chain was observed in a study of T cell repertoires in ileal Crohn's disease. About the study: About half of patients got postoperative therapy: around 10 thiopurines, around 19 anti-TNF.

V shed 7 bases, J shed 6 bases, and the junction held 6 bases outside the gene matches. Germline values: CDR1 MNHNS, CDR2 SASEGT. The CDR3 runs to 14 residues. Method: immunoSEQ multiplex PCR; TCRdb's copy keeps in-frame clones and lacks some. The data contain under 20,000 clones, approximately 82% of them seen just once; the ten biggest clones take up about 9.4%. Material: ileal tissue. The sequence was collected from an adult with Crohn's disease. This sequence joins TRBV6-1 and TRBJ2-2, with 9 bases that match TRBD1. The CDR3 here is CASIGTGWAGELFF. CDR3 in DNA: TGTGCCAGCATTGGGACAGGGTGGGCCGGGGAGCTGTTTTTT.